The clone carrying this TCR beta chain has more than one count but fewer than ten. Antigen unknown. RNA transcripts provided the source from which TCR beta CDR3 regions were amplified. During a first-round RT-PCR of the TCR CDR3, the HTBI primer set was used. TCRdb called the multiplex PCR reads again in MiXCR, with one record for every CDR3 protein. The sample records approximately 360,000 distinct CDR3 sequences, about 25% being singletons. This record belongs to a study of T cells in Graves' hyperthyroidism and ophthalmopathy. The V and J ends lost 0 bases and 6 bases respectively, with 6 bases between them. Germline V gene lookup returns CDR1 SGHNT and CDR2 YENEEA. The length of the CDR3 is 13 residues. Stability of Graves' hyperthyroidism was defined as absent ophthalmopathy progression within 18 months. The study based diagnoses on clinical symptoms, serum thyroxine and TRAb, thyroid ultrasound and orbital computed tomography.

Whole-study results and caveats: Most thyroid-expanded clonotypes above 0.001 were also found in blood. Ophthalmopathy was predicted by the model a median of around 5.9 months ahead of onset.

Sequencing input: blood. V is TRBV11-3 and J is TRBJ2-4; the D gene is possibly TRBD1 (6 bases). The receptor was isolated from a man between 45 and 60 years old with Graves' hyperthyroidism. The CDR3, as DNA: TGTGCCAGCAGCTTAGAGGGGGCAAACATTCAGTACTTC. The encoded protein is CASSLEGANIQYF.